What follows describes a single T cell receptor beta chain. Its cognate antigen is unknown. These data belong to a study of T cells in Graves' hyperthyroidism and ophthalmopathy. Study details: The authors collected peripheral blood at initial diagnosis, before any treatment. General observations from the study: For ophthalmopathy, model prediction preceded onset by a median about 6 months.

Amplification yielded TCR beta CDR3 regions, with RNA transcripts as the source. TCR CDR3 underwent first-round RT-PCR with the HTBI primer set. TCRdb re-called the multiplex PCR reads through MiXCR, storing one row per CDR3 protein. This sample has a few hundred thousand distinct CDR3 sequences, with approximately 14% found just once. The CDR3 totals 11 residues. Per germline, CDR1 DFQATT and CDR2 SNEGSKA (reference sequence). Trimming took 6 bases from V and 9 from J, leaving 12 bases between them. Sequencing was performed on blood. This chain uses TRBV20-1 with TRBJ2-1; D gene unclear. This TCR came from a woman between 18 and 29 years old with Graves' hyperthyroidism that later progressed to Graves' ophthalmopathy. The CDR3 is CSAGWTIEQFF. The CDR3 nucleotides read TGCAGTGCAGGCTGGACGATTGAGCAGTTCTTC.